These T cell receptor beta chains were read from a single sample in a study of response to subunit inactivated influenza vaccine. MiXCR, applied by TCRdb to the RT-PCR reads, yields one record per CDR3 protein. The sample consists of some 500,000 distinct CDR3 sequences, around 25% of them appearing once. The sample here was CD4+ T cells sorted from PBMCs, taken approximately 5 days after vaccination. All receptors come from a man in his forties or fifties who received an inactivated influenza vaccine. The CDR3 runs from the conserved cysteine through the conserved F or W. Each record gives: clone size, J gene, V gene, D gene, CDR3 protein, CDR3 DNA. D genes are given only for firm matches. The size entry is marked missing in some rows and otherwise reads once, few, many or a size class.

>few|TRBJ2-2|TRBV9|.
CASSVQRTGMNTGELFF
TGTGCCAGCAGCGTGCAACGTACAGGGATGAACACCGGGGAGCTGTTTTTT
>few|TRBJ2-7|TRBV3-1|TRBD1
CASSGTANSYEQYF
TGTGCCAGCAGTGGGACAGCCAACTCCTACGAGCAGTACTTC
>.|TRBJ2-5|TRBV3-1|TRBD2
CASSSSFPMTSGGDETQYF
TGTGCCAGCAGTTCCTCTTTCCCGATGACTAGCGGGGGGGATGAGACCCAGTACTTC
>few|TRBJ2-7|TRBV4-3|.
CASSQDPSGEQYF
TGCGCCAGCAGCCAAGATCCCTCGGGCGAGCAGTACTTC
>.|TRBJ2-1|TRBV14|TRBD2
CASSLLTSGAYNEQFF
TGTGCCAGCAGCCTCTTGACTAGCGGGGCGTACAATGAGCAGTTCTTC
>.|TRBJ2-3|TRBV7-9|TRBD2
CASTRTGAGGTDTQYF
TGTGCCAGCACCCGAACCGGGGCGGGAGGCACAGATACGCAGTATTTT
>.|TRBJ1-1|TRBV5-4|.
CASSLGQGGHTEAFF
TGTGCCAGCAGCTTGGGGCAGGGAGGGCACACTGAAGCTTTCTTT
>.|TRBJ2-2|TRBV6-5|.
CASSYGRNTGELFF
TGTGCCAGCAGTTACGGTCGGAACACCGGGGAGCTGTTTTTT
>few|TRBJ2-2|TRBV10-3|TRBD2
CAISEEGLITGELFF
TGTGCCATCAGTGAGGAGGGACTAATCACCGGGGAGCTGTTTTTT
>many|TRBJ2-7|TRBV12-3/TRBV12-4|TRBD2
CASSLVAGVLEQYF
TGTGCCAGCAGTTTAGTAGCGGGAGTCCTCGAGCAGTACTTC
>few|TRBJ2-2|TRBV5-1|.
CATAPMGNTGELFF
TGCGCCACCGCCCCGATGGGGAACACCGGGGAGCTGTTTTTT
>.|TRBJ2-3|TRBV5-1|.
CASSLGSRGFADTQYF
TGCGCCAGCAGCTTGGGTAGCAGGGGCTTCGCAGATACGCAGTATTTT
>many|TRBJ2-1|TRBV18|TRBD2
CASSPRTSGIGYNEQFF
TGTGCCAGCTCACCACGGACTAGCGGAATCGGATACAATGAGCAGTTCTTC
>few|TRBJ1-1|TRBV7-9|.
CASSLGGKNTEAFF
TGTGCCAGCAGCTTAGGAGGAAAGAACACTGAAGCTTTCTTT
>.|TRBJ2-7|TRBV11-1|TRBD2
CATGPGTSGMVVAYEQYF
TGTGCCACCGGCCCTGGGACTAGCGGGATGGTTGTAGCCTACGAGCAGTACTTC
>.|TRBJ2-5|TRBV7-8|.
CASSVTTTWGRETQYF
TGTGCCAGCAGCGTAACCACGACCTGGGGTCGGGAGACCCAGTACTTC
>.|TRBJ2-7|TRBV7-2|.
CASSLTLVEQYF
TGTGCCAGCAGCTTAACGTTGGTCGAGCAGTACTTC
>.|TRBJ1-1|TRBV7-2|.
CASSLEARNTEAFF
TGTGCCAGCAGCTTAGAGGCCAGGAACACTGAAGCTTTCTTT
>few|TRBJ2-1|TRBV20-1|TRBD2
CSAGSSGDSYNEQFF
TGCAGTGCTGGATCTAGCGGGGACTCCTACAATGAGCAGTTCTTC
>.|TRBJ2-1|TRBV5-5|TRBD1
CASSPRTGNGNEQFF
TGTGCCAGCAGCCCCAGGACAGGGAATGGCAATGAGCAGTTCTTC
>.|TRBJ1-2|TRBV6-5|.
CASSYSPTANYGYTF
TGTGCCAGCAGTTACTCGCCTACGGCTAACTATGGCTACACCTTC
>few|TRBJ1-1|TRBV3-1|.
CASSWPLGTEAFF
TGTGCCAGCAGCTGGCCGCTGGGAACTGAAGCTTTCTTT
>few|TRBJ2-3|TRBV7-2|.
CATGLQASDSDTQYF
TGTGCCACCGGACTCCAGGCTAGCGATTCTGATACGCAGTATTTT
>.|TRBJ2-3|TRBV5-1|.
CASSSGAVTDTQYF
TGCGCCAGCAGCTCGGGGGCAGTAACAGATACGCAGTATTTT
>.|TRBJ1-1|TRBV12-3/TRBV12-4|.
CASSLGVVGTEAFF
TGTGCCAGCAGTTTGGGGGTTGTTGGCACTGAAGCTTTCTTT
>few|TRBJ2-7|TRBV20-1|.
CSARDLGGRDEQYF
TGCAGTGCTAGGGATCTAGGGGGACGAGACGAGCAGTACTTC
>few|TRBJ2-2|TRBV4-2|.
CASSQYPGRSDTGELFF
TGTGCCAGCAGCCAGTATCCGGGCCGCTCGGACACCGGGGAGCTGTTTTTT
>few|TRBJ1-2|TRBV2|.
CASNRVGGYTF
TGTGCCAGCAACCGGGTTGGGGGCTACACCTTC
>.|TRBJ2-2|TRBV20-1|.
CSTRRGGANGELFF
TGCAGCACCCGCAGAGGGGGAGCAAACGGGGAGCTGTTTTTT
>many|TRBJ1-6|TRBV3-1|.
CASSKLQYNSPLHF
TGTGCCAGCAGCAAGTTACAGTATAATTCACCCCTCCACTTT
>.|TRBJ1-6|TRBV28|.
CASSIPSGRNSPLHF
TGTGCCAGCAGCATCCCCTCGGGCCGAAATTCACCCCTCCACTTT
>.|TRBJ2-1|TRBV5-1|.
CASSLATGARADEQFF
TGCGCCAGCAGCTTGGCCACCGGGGCGAGGGCGGATGAGCAGTTCTTC
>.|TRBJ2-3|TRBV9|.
CASSVLAVSSTDTQYF
TGTGCCAGCAGCGTCCTGGCAGTTTCTAGCACAGATACGCAGTATTTT
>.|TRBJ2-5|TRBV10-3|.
CAISKTEEETQYF
TGTGCCATCAGTAAAACAGAGGAAGAGACCCAGTACTTC
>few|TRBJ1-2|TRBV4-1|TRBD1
CASSQEDRGGGYTF
TGCGCCAGCAGCCAGGAAGACAGGGGTGGTGGCTACACCTTC
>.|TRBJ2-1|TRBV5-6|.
CASSYERDRQFF
TGTGCCAGCAGCTACGAGCGGGACAGGCAGTTCTTC
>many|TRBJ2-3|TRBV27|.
CASRKTRRTDTQYF
TGTGCCAGCAGAAAGACAAGACGGACAGATACGCAGTATTTT
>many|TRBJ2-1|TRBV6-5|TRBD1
CASSSDRASYNEQFF
TGTGCCAGCAGTTCTGACAGGGCTTCCTACAATGAGCAGTTCTTC
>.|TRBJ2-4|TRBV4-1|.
CASSRGGAATAKNIQYF
TGCGCCAGCAGCCGGGGCGGTGCAGCGACAGCCAAAAACATTCAGTACTTC
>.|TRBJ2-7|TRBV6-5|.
CASSYGRGFYEQYF
TGTGCCAGCAGTTACGGGCGGGGATTCTACGAGCAGTACTTC
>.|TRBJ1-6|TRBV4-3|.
CASSLSKWEPLHF
TGCGCCAGCAGCCTCTCGAAGTGGGAACCCCTCCACTTT
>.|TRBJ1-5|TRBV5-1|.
CASSLDAGGSNQPQHF
TGCGCCAGCAGCTTGGACGCGGGTGGTAGCAATCAGCCCCAGCATTTT
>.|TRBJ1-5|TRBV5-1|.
CASSSGEDQPQHF
TGCGCCAGCAGCTCGGGGGAGGATCAGCCCCAGCATTTT
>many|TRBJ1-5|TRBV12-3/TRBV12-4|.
CASSLTGGNQPQHF
TGTGCCAGCAGCTTGACAGGAGGCAATCAGCCCCAGCATTTT
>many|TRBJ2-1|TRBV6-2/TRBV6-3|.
CASSWEFAERRNEQFF
TGTGCCAGCAGTTGGGAGTTCGCGGAGAGAAGGAATGAGCAGTTCTTC
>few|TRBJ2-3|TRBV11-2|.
CASSPLRTATDTQYF
TGTGCCAGCAGCCCTCTTAGGACAGCCACAGATACGCAGTATTTT
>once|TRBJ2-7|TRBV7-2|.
CASSSRSLSGREQYF
TGTGCCAGCAGCTCCCGTAGCCTTTCTGGACGCGAGCAGTACTTC
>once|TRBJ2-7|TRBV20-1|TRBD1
CSALTGDSYEQYF
TGCAGTGCTCTAACAGGGGATTCCTACGAGCAGTACTTC
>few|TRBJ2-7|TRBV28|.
CASSLGIRSLDEQYF
TGTGCCAGCAGTTTAGGCATAAGGAGTTTGGACGAGCAGTACTTC
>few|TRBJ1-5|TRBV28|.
CASRRDINQPQHF
TGTGCCAGCAGACGGGATATCAATCAGCCCCAGCATTTT
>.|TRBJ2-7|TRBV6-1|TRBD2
CASSRGTSGRLTYEQYF
TGTGCCAGCAGTCGCGGGACTAGCGGGAGGTTGACCTACGAGCAGTACTTC
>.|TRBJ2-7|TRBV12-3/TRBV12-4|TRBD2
CASSGTRYEQYF
TGTGCCAGCAGTGGGACTAGATACGAGCAGTACTTC
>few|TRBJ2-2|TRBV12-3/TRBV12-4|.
CASSYQGFTGELFF
TGTGCCAGCAGTTACCAGGGGTTCACCGGGGAGCTGTTTTTT